This T cell receptor (beta chain) was found in a study of control samples from healthy donors and cancer patients (TCRdb year 2020). As for this clone: This clone's antigen is unknown. Per-base qualities were not stored, and no clone one base away is much larger.

Library preparation was by the immunoSEQ multiplex PCR assay. TCRdb holds this immuneACCESS table with in-frame rearrangements only. Some clones are missing; in checked studies, unresolved V genes explain under half, and the rest has no known cause. The sample table lists tens of thousands of clones, nearly 90% of them with a count of one. The ten biggest clones cover roughly 5.7% of the sample. Including the terminal cysteine and phenylalanine, the CDR3 comprises 16 residues. Just the 48-base CDR3 DNA is kept, in frame starting at base 1. CDR1 and CDR2, looked up from the germline V gene, are MRHNA and SNTAGT. V is shortened by 0 bases, J by 1 base, and the region joining them spans 12 bases.

This clonotype was sampled from a man in his 60s with colorectal cancer. In this chain, TRBV6-4 is recombined with TRBJ1-1; no D segment can be confidently identified. Sequences were obtained from PBMCs. The DNA reads as follows: TGTGCCAGCAGTGACTCCTACGGGGTCGGGAACACTGAAGCTTTCTTT. It encodes CASSDSYGVGNTEAFF.